The 30 T cell receptor beta chains in this list originate from one sample, sequenced in a study of blood T cells in healthy people across ages. Primed by a sample-barcoded 5' primer and a J-beta primer mix, a second PCR proceeded for roughly 6 to 12 cycles. TCRdb used MiXCR to reprocess the 5' RACE reads, holding one entry per CDR3 protein. The sample consists of about 640,000 distinct CDR3 sequences, around two fifths of them appearing once. Sequencing used blood. These receptors were taken from an elderly man in good health.

This clonotype was found many times. The chain couples TRBV7-2 to TRBJ1-2, with D perhaps TRBD1 (5 bases). The V end lost 5 bases, the J end lost 5 bases, and 15 bases lay between the germline ends. This CDR3 region has 14 residues. Per germline, CDR1 SGHTA and CDR2 FQGNSA. The CDR3 coding sequence is TGTGCCAGCAGCCTGCCGGGGCGTGGGTATGGCTACACCTTC. This sequence encodes CASSLPGRGYGYTF.

On this clonotype: A much more abundant neighbour one base away suggests this may be a read error. This rearrangement joins TRBV12-5 to TRBJ2-5; D is unclear. The V gene's germline CDR1 is LGHNT and CDR2 FRNRAP. V was clipped by 7 bases and J by 11 bases, with 23 bases between them. This CDR3 is 14 amino acids long. CDR3 residues: CASDNSGPSNEQYF. In DNA, the CDR3 is TGTGCTAGTGACAACAGTGGGCCAAGCAATGAGCAGTACTTC.

This clonotype was detected a few times. This chain connects TRBV3-1 to TRBJ1-1; D not certain. Trimming removed 4 bases from V and 11 bases from J, with 17 bases in between. The length of the CDR3 is 13 residues. Germline values: CDR1 LGHDT, CDR2 YNNKEL (reference sequence). The DNA for the CDR3 is TGTGCCAGCAGCCCGCGGGCAGGCGGGAATGCTTTCTTT. It codes for CASSPRAGGNAFF.

This clonotype was recorded at least ten times. The chain joins TRBV9 to TRBJ1-6; D is unresolved. The CDR3 has 15 residues. V was shortened by 4 bases and J by 8 bases, with 16 bases between the two germline ends. Per the germline V gene, CDR1 is SGDLS and CDR2 is YYNGEE. As DNA, the CDR3 is TGTGCCAGCAGCCGTGCCCCACAGAGTGATTCACCCCTCCACTTT. The encoded protein is CASSRAPQSDSPLHF.

V is TRBV6-5 and J is TRBJ2-4; TRBD2 aligns across 12 bases. The assigned J gene may be wrong: the sequence end matches TRBJ2-7 better. The germline V gene encodes CDR1 MNHEY and CDR2 SVGAGI. The CDR3 is 17 residues long. In DNA form, the CDR3 reads TGTGCCAGCAGTTATAGGAGGCTAGCGGGAGGGCACCACGAGCAGTACTTC. Translated: CASSYRRLAGGHHEQYF.

The chain employs TRBV20-1 and TRBJ2-4; 8 nucleotides match TRBD1. The closer fit of TRBJ2-7 to the DNA end suggests the J call may be wrong. In germline, CDR1 is DFQATT, CDR2 SNEGSKA (reference sequence). The CDR3 is made up of 14 amino acids. CDR3 amino acids: CSARGGTGFVEQYF. CDR3 DNA: TGCAGTGCTAGAGGCGGGACAGGTTTCGTCGAGCAGTACTTC.

This chain uses TRBV11-2 with TRBJ2-5; D remains ambiguous. Germline values: CDR1 SGHAT, CDR2 FQNNGV. With 2 bases removed from V and 5 bases from J, the gap between germline ends came to 12 bases. This CDR3 has 14 residues. In DNA, the CDR3 is TGTGCCAGCAGCTTAAATAACGTGGGGGAGACCCAGTACTTC. Amino acids: CASSLNNVGETQYF.

V gene TRBV5-1 combines with J gene TRBJ1-1; D is uncertain. This CDR3 has 11 amino acids. Germline CDR1 and CDR2: SGHRS and YFSETQ. Trimming cost V 7 bases and J 7 bases, with 11 bases left between them. The CDR3 nucleotides are TGCGCCAGCCGCGGGGAGTTTGAAGCTTTCTTT. This encodes CASRGEFEAFF.

CDR3 bases: TGCAGCGCCCCCCCAATAGCTGGAGGGCTGGATACGCAGTATTTT. This sequence encodes CSAPPIAGGLDTQYF. The chain employs TRBV29-1 and TRBJ2-3; D perhaps matches TRBD2 (6 bases). V dropped 7 bases and J dropped 6 bases, with 23 bases sitting between them. Germline-derived CDR1 and CDR2 are SQVTM and ANQGSEA. The CDR3 runs to 15 residues.

In its sample, this clonotype was seen a few times. This rearrangement joins TRBV29-1 to TRBJ2-2; possibly TRBD1 for D (6 bases). V lost 4 bases to trimming and J lost 1 base, with 7 bases between them. Germline values: CDR1 SQVTM, CDR2 ANQGSEA. This CDR3 has 13 residues. The CDR3 sequence: CSVGGGNTGELFF. The DNA of the CDR3 is TGCAGCGTTGGAGGGGGGAACACCGGGGAGCTGTTTTTT.

This clonotype has ten or more counts. The chain carries TRBV28 and TRBJ2-5; D may be TRBD1 or TRBD2 (6 bases each). Germline assignment: CDR1 MDHEN and CDR2 SYDVKM. Between the trimmed V and J ends, which lost 8 bases and 2 bases, there was a span of 18 bases. The CDR3 runs 15 residues. The CDR3, as DNA: TGTGCCAGCGGGGGGTCAGGGGTTTGGCAAGAGACCCAGTACTTC. It encodes CASGGSGVWQETQYF.

J is TRBJ1-1 and V is TRBV5-1; weak D call: TRBD1 (6 bases). Between the trimmed V and J ends, which lost 0 bases and 0 bases, there was a span of 15 bases. This CDR3 is 17 amino acids long. Germline-derived CDR1 and CDR2 are SGHRS and YFSETQ. The chain's CDR3 is CASSLAQRGIMNTEAFF. CDR3 DNA: TGCGCCAGCAGCTTGGCCCAGAGGGGGATCATGAACACTGAAGCTTTCTTT.

This clonotype was found once. The chain has TRBV28 and TRBJ1-1; D might be TRBD1 (6 bases). Germline V gene sequence: CDR1 MDHEN, CDR2 SYDVKM. Trimming took off 6 bases at V and 8 bases at J, with 19 bases between the two ends. The CDR3 consists of 14 residues. Written as DNA, the CDR3 is TGTGCCAGCAGCATTATTACCGGGACAAGAGAAGCTTTCTTT. Translation gives CASSIITGTREAFF.

This clonotype showed up just a few times. The rearrangement joins TRBV4-3 to TRBJ2-1, with a tentative D call TRBD1 (6 bases). Deletions cut 5 bases from V and 0 bases from J, with 11 bases between. Germline V gene data show CDR1 as LGHNA and CDR2 as YSLEER. The CDR3 totals 15 residues. This CDR3 is CASSGQKSSYNEQFF. For the CDR3, the DNA is TGCGCCAGCAGCGGACAGAAGAGCTCCTACAATGAGCAGTTCTTC.

This clonotype was observed a few times. V usage is TRBV5-4 and J usage is TRBJ2-1; possible D gene TRBD1, 6 bases. The CDR3 runs 14 residues. V was pared by 5 bases and J by 7 bases, with 16 bases between. Germline CDR1 and CDR2: SGHNT and YYREEE (reference sequence). The CDR3 loop is CASSRDIRTNEQFF. The CDR3 DNA follows: TGTGCCAGCAGTCGGGACATAAGGACGAATGAGCAGTTCTTC.

This clonotype appeared a few times. The chain combines TRBV5-1 with TRBJ1-1; D may be TRBD1 (5 bases). Germline V gene data show CDR1 as SGHRS and CDR2 as YFSETQ. This CDR3 comprises 14 residues. The ends were cut back, 3 bases at V and 1 base at J, with 10 bases in the middle. CDR3 nucleotides: TGCGCCAGCAGCTCACCCGGGGGGAACACTGAAGCTTTCTTT. Amino acid sequence: CASSSPGGNTEAFF. The full variable domain, with the rest looked up from reference TRBV5-1 and TRBJ1-1, is KAGVTQTPRYLIKTRGQQVTLSCSPISGHRSVSWYQQTPGQGLQFLFEYFSETQRNKGNFPGRFSGRQFSNSRSEMNVSTLELGDSALYLCASSSPGGNTEAFFGQGTRLTVV.

This clonotype has only a few counts. V is TRBV6-5 and J is TRBJ2-7, with 7 bases identical to TRBD1. The CDR3 contains 15 residues. V lost 4 bases to trimming and J lost 6 bases; unmatched junction nucleotides: 12. The germline gives CDR1 MNHEY, CDR2 SVGAGI. The CDR3 loop is CASSLRVGAGGEQYF. The CDR3 bases are TGTGCCAGCAGTTTACGAGTTGGGGCAGGGGGCGAGCAGTACTTC.

To note about this clonotype: Being one base from a much bigger clone, this may be a read error. The chain recombines TRBV12-3 or TRBV12-4 with TRBJ1-3, with D tentatively TRBD1 (6 bases). There are 15 residues in the CDR3. The germline V and J ends were trimmed by 4 bases and 2 bases, with 12 bases remaining between them. The CDR3 is CASSCETGAGNTIYF. The CDR3 DNA reads TGTGCCAGCAGTTGCGAGACAGGAGCTGGAAACACCATATATTTT.

This clonotype was seen a single time. CDR3 DNA sequence: TGTGCCAGCAGTCCCCAAAACAGGGCCACCTACGAGCAGTACTTC. The encoded protein is CASSPQNRATYEQYF. J is TRBJ2-7 and V is TRBV28, with a weak D call TRBD1 (6 bases). The CDR3 totals 15 residues. Between the trimmed V and J ends, which lost 5 bases and 2 bases, there was a span of 16 bases. Germline V gene sequence: CDR1 MDHEN, CDR2 SYDVKM.

The CDR3 spells CASSQDGTGNTEAFF. CDR3 sequence (DNA): TGTGCCAGCAGCCAAGATGGGACAGGTAACACTGAAGCTTTCTTT. The chain uses TRBV4-2 and TRBJ1-1, with 8 bases matching TRBD1. V shed 0 bases and J 2 bases; nucleotides not matched to a gene: 2. The germline CDR1 and CDR2 sequences are LGHNA and YNFKEQ. The CDR3 extends over 15 amino acids.

The chain uses TRBV5-1 and TRBJ2-5, with TRBD2 identical over 10 bases. The CDR3 consists of 17 residues. Germline values: CDR1 SGHRS, CDR2 YFSETQ. Trimming at V came to 2 bases and at J to 2 bases, leaving 9 bases not matched to a gene. The CDR3 sequence is CASSLLPGLARQETQYF. The CDR3 DNA reads as TGCGCCAGCAGCTTATTGCCGGGACTAGCGAGACAAGAGACCCAGTACTTC.

V usage is TRBV24-1 and J usage is TRBJ2-1, with 11 bases matching TRBD1. Trimming took 3 bases from V and 6 from J; bases not matched to a gene: 3. The germline V gene has CDR1 KGHDR and CDR2 SFDVKD. The CDR3 contains 15 residues. The CDR3 sequence is CATSDRTGGFNEQFF. The CDR3, as DNA: TGTGCCACCAGTGATCGGACAGGGGGCTTCAATGAGCAGTTCTTC.

The rearrangement links TRBV3-1 to TRBJ2-3; 9 bases are shared with TRBD2. V gave up 0 bases and J gave up 7 bases; unmatched junction bases: 8. Germline V gene lookup returns CDR1 LGHDT and CDR2 YNNKEL (reference sequence). The CDR3 has 16 residues. CDR3 loop: CASSQDFLAGRYTQYF. The CDR3 nucleotides are TGTGCCAGCAGCCAAGATTTTCTAGCGGGGAGGTATACGCAGTATTTT.

This clonotype was recorded only once. The chain uses TRBV7-2 and TRBJ1-1; D unclear. The CDR3 covers 14 residues. Germline V gives CDR1 SGHTA, CDR2 FQGNSA. V lost 4 bases and J 2 bases, leaving 11 bases between the germline ends. The CDR3 DNA reads TGTGCCAGCAGCTCCCATCCACTCAACACTGAAGCTTTCTTT. Its protein product is CASSSHPLNTEAFF.

The chain joins TRBV29-1 to TRBJ2-1, with no clear D. V lost 8 bases, J lost 1 base, and 18 bases lay in between. CDR1 and CDR2 (germline): SQVTM, ANQGSEA. CDR3 size: 15 residues. As DNA, the CDR3 is TGCAGCATAACCCCGCTGGGTACTTCCTACAATGAGCAGTTCTTC. The encoded protein is CSITPLGTSYNEQFF.

CDR3 region: CASSQDQGARNEQYF. The CDR3 nucleotides are TGCGCCAGCAGCCAGGACCAGGGGGCGCGAAACGAGCAGTACTTC. V usage is TRBV5-1 and J usage is TRBJ2-7, with 8 bases matching TRBD1. From germline, CDR1 is SGHRS and CDR2 YFSETQ. After removal of 4 bases from V and 5 bases from J, the junction contained 11 bases not matched to a gene. The CDR3 covers 15 residues.

The chain recombines TRBV20-1 with TRBJ2-1, with D hard to call. The germline V gene has CDR1 DFQATT and CDR2 SNEGSKA (reference sequence). CDR3 length: 14 amino acids. The V gene lost 0 bases and the J gene lost 4 bases, with 10 bases spanning the gap. This CDR3 is CSARDRQFYNEQFF. In DNA form, the CDR3 reads TGCAGTGCTAGAGATCGTCAGTTTTACAATGAGCAGTTCTTC.

This clonotype was recorded a few times. V is TRBV6-6 and J is TRBJ2-1; D not resolved. Trimming took off 7 bases at V and 6 bases at J, with 16 bases between the two ends. The germline V gene has CDR1 MNHNY and CDR2 SVGAGI (reference sequence). The CDR3 totals 14 residues. The DNA of the CDR3 is TGTGCCAGCACCGAAGGTAGTCAATTCAATGAGCAGTTCTTC. Translated, it gives CASTEGSQFNEQFF.

This clonotype was detected only a few times. The chain links TRBV7-2 to TRBJ2-3, with 8 positions matching TRBD2. J lost 4 bases, V lost 4 bases, and 16 bases had no gene match. Germline V gives CDR1 SGHTA, CDR2 FQGNSA. The CDR3 runs 18 residues. The CDR3 region has the DNA TGTGCCAGCAGCTCGACAATATCTAGCGGGCCGACCTCAGATACGCAGTATTTT. Translated: CASSSTISSGPTSDTQYF.

Many counts were recorded for this clonotype. This chain connects TRBV20-1 to TRBJ2-5; TRBD2 might be the D (5 bases). Germline V lookup: CDR1 DFQATT, CDR2 SNEGSKA (reference sequence). There are 14 residues in the CDR3. Trimming took 0 bases from V and 4 from J, leaving 12 bases between them. The DNA of the CDR3 is TGCAGTGCTAGAGATATGAGGGTGGGAGAGACCCAGTACTTC. Translated, it gives CSARDMRVGETQYF.